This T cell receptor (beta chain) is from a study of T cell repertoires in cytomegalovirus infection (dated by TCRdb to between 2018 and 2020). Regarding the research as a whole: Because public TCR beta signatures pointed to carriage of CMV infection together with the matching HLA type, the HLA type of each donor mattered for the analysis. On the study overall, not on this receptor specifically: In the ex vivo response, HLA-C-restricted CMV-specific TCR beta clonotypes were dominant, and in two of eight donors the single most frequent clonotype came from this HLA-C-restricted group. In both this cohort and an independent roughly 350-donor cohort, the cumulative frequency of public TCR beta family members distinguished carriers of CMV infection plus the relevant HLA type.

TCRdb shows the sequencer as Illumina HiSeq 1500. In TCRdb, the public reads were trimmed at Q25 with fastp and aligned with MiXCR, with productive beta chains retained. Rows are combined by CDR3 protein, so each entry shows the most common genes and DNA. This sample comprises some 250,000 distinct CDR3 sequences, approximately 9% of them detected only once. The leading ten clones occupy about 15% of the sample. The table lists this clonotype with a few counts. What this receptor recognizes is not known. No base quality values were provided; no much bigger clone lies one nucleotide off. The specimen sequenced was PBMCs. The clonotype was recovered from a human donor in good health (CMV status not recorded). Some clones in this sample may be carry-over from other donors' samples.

The CDR3 is CASSPSGVPYEQYF. The DNA is as follows: TGTGCCAGCAGCCCCTCAGGGGTTCCCTACGAGCAGTACTTC. The rearrangement combines TRBV7-9 with TRBJ2-7; the D gene is perhaps TRBD1, on 6 matching bases. At the junction V is shortened by 5 bases and J by 2 bases, with 13 bases in between. Reading the germline V gene (reference sequence) gives CDR1 SEHNR and CDR2 FQNEAQ. The CDR3 spans 14 residues, from the cysteine through the phenylalanine. Of all the DNA, just the CDR3 is kept, 42 bases in frame from base 1.